Listed below are T cell receptor beta chains from one sample, sequenced in a study of OX40 agonist ivuxolimab in advanced cancers. The repertoire was sequenced with immunoSEQ multiplex PCR; TCRdb's copy has only in-frame clones and lacks some. The sample has approximately 69,000 clones; more than 65% are singletons. Sequences were derived from CD4+ or CD8+ T cells sorted from blood, sampled in a trial of the OX40 agonist ivuxolimab. The origin of the receptors is an adult with an advanced solid tumor such as melanoma, head and neck, liver or kidney cancer. Each CDR3 is given with its conserved first and last residue.

v_gene,j_gene,len,CDR3aa
TRBV13,TRBJ2-5,15,CASSFAQSGGGEQYF
TRBV7-9,TRBJ1-6,14,CASSLVVFNSPLHF
TRBV27,TRBJ2-7,15,CASSLSGTLSYEQYF
TRBV19,TRBJ1-1,17,CASSPNRDRGLLTEAFF
TRBV11-3,TRBJ2-7,15,CASSPGTGRNYEQYF
TRBV15,TRBJ1-1,14,CATSRGINSPEAFF
TRBV6-5,TRBJ1-1,12,CASSGQGTEAFF
TRBV11-2,TRBJ1-6,13,CASSLRRNSPLHF
TRBV6-5,TRBJ1-6,13,CASSYGSNSPLHF
TRBV15,TRBJ2-2,16,CATGLAGGPYTGELFF
TRBV6-1,TRBJ2-5,14,CASSPTSGQETQYF